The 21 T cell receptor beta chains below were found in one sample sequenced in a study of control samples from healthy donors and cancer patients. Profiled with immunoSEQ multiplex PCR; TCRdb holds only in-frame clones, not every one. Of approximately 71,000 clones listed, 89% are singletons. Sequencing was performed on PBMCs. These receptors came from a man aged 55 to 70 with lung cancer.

The CDR3 sequence: CASSFYVSKGYTF. The DNA of the CDR3 is TGTGCCAGCAGCTTTTACGTCAGTAAGGGATACACCTTC. This chain links TRBV5-4 with TRBJ1-2; D unclear. Germline CDR1 and CDR2: SGHNT and YYREEE (reference sequence). V lost 2 bases, J lost 11 bases, and 16 bases lay in between. This CDR3 is built from 13 residues.

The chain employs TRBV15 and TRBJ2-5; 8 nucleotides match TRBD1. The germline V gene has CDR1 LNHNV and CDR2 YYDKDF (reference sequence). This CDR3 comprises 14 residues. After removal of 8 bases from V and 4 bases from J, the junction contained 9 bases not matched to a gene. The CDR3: CATGDRGIAETQYF. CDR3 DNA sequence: TGTGCCACCGGCGACAGGGGAATAGCAGAGACCCAGTACTTC.

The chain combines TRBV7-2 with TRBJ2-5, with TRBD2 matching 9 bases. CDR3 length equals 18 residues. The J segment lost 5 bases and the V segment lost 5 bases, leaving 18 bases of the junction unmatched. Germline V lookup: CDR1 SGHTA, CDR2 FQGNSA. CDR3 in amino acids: CASSQRSFAGGHRETQYF. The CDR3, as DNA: TGTGCCAGCAGCCAAAGGAGTTTTGCGGGGGGGCATCGGGAGACCCAGTACTTC.

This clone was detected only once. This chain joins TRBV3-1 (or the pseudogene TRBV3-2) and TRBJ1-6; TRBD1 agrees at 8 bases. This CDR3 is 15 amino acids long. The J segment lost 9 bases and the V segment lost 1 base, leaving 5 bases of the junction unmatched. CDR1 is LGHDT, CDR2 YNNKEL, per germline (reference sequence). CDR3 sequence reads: CASSQADRVASPLHF. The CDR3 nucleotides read TGTGCCAGCAGCCAAGCGGACAGGGTAGCTTCACCCCTCCACTTT.

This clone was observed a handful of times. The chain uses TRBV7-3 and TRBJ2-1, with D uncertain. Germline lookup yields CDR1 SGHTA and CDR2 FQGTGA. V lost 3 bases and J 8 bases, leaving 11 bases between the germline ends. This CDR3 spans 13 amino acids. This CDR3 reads CASSFLYTDEQFF. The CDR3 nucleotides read TGTGCCAGCAGCTTCTTATACACCGATGAGCAGTTCTTC.

The DNA of the CDR3 is TGTGCCAGCAGCGTAAAGCGGGGGGGCCCTGGTTACAATGAGCAGTTCTTC. Its protein is CASSVKRGGPGYNEQFF. The chain couples TRBV9 to TRBJ2-1; TRBD2 matches at 10 bases. Germline CDR1 SGDLS, CDR2 YYNGEE. V gave up 1 base and J gave up 4 bases; unmatched junction bases: 8. The CDR3 covers 17 residues.

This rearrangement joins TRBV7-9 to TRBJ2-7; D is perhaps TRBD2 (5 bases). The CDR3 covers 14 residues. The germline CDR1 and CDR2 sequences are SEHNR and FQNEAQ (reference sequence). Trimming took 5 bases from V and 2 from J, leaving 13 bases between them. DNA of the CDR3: TGTGCCAGCAGCCTAAGTGGGAGTACCTACGAGCAGTACGTC. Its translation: CASSLSGSTYEQYV.

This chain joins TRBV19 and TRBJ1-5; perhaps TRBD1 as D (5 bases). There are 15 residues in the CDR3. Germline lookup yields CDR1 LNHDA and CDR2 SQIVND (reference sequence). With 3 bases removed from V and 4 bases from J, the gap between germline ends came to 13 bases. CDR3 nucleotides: TGTGCCAGTAGTATGGTAGGGGCCGATAATCAGCCCCAGCATTTT. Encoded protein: CASSMVGADNQPQHF.

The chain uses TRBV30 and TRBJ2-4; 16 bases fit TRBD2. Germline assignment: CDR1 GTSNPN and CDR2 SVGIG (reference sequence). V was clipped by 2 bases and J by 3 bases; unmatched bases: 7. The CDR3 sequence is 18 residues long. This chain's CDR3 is CAWSPGLAGGPIKNIQYF. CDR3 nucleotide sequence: TGTGCCTGGAGTCCGGGACTAGCGGGGGGGCCCATCAAAAACATTCAGTACTTC.

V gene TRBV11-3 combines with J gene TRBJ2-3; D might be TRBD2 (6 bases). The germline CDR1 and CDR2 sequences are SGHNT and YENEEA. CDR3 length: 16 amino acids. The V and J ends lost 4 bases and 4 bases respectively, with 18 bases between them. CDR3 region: CASSSTLWGEADTQYF. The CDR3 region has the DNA TGTGCCAGCAGCTCTACACTATGGGGGGAGGCAGATACGCAGTATTTT.

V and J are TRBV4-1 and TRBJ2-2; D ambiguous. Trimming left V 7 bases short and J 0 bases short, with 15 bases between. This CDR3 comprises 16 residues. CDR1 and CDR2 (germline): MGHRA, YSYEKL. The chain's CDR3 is CASIHKAFANTGELFF. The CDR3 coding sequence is TGCGCCAGCATACATAAGGCCTTCGCGAACACCGGGGAGCTGTTTTTT.

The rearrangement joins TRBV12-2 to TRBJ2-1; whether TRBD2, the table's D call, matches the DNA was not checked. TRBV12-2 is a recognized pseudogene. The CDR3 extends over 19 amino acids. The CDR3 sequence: CASRSGLAGGSSSYNEQFF. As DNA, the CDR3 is TGTGCAAGTCGCTCCGGACTAGCGGGGGGATCAAGCTCCTACAATGAGCAGTTCTTC.

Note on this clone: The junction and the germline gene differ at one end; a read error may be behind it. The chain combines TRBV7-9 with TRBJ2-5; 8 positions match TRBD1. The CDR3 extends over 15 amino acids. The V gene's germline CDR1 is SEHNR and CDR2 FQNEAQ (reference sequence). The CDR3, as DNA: TGTGCCAGCAGCTTCTTGGACAGGGACCAGGAGACCCAGTACTTC. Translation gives CASSFLDRDQETQYF. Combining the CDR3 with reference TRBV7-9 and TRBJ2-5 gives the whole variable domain DTGVSQNPRHKITKRGQNVTFRCDPISEHNRLYWYRQTLGQGPEFLTYFQNEAQLEKSRLLSDRFSAERPKGSFSTLEIQRTEQGDSAMYLCASSFLDRDQETQYFGPGTRLLVL.

The CDR3 protein is CASSLEGGSYNEQFF. CDR3 DNA sequence: TGCGCCAGCAGCTTGGAAGGGGGTTCCTACAATGAGCAGTTCTTC. V and J are TRBV5-1 and TRBJ2-1; D is possibly TRBD1 (6 bases). The germline V gene has CDR1 SGHRS and CDR2 YFSETQ. The CDR3 sequence is 15 residues long. The ends were cut back, 0 bases at V and 1 base at J, with 8 bases in the middle.

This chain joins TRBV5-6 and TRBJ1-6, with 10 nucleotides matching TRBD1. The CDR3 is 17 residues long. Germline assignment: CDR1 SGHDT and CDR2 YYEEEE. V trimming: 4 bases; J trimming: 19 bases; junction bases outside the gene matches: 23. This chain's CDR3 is CASSDPGTGAVGSDLHF. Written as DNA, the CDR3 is TGTGCCAGCAGCGACCCCGGGACAGGGGCGGTGGGGAGTGACCTTCACTTT.

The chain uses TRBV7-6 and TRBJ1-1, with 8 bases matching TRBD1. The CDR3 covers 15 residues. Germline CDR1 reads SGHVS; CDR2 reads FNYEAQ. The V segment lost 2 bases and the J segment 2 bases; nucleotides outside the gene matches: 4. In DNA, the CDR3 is TGTGCCAGCAGCTTACGACAGGGGACTAACACTGAAGCTTTCTTT. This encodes CASSLRQGTNTEAFF. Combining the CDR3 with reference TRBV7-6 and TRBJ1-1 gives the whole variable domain GAGVSQSPRYKVTKRGQDVALRCDPISGHVSLYWYRQALGQGPEFLTYFNYEAQQDKSGLPNDRFSAERPEGSISTLTIQRTEQRDSAMYRCASSLRQGTNTEAFFGQGTRLTVV.

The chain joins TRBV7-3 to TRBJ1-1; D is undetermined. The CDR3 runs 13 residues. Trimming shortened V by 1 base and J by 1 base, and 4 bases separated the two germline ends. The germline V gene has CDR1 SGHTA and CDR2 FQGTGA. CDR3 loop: CASSLNSNTEAFF. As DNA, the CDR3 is TGTGCCAGCAGCTTAAATTCGAACACTGAAGCTTTCTTT. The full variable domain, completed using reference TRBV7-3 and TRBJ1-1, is GAGVSQTPSNKVTEKGKYVELRCDPISGHTALYWYRQSLGQGPEFLIYFQGTGAADDSGLPNDRFFAVRPEGSVSTLKIQRTERGDSAVYLCASSLNSNTEAFFGQGTRLTVV.

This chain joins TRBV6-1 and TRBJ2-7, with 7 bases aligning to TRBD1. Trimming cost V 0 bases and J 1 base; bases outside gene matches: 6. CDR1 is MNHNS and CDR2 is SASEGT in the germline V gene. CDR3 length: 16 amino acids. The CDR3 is CASSEALQGHSYEQYV. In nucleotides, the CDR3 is TGTGCCAGCAGTGAAGCTTTACAGGGGCATTCCTACGAGCAGTACGTC.

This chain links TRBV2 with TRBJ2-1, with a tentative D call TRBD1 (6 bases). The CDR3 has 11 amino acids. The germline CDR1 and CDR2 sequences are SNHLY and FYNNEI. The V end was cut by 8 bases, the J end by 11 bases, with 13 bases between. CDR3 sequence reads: CASGRQVQQFF. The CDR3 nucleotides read TGTGCCAGCGGAAGACAGGTTCAGCAGTTCTTC.

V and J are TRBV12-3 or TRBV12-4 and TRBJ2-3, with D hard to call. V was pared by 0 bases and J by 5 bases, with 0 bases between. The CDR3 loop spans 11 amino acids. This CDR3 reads CASSLADTQYF. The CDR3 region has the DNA TGTGCCAGCAGTTTAGCAGATACGCAGTATTTT.

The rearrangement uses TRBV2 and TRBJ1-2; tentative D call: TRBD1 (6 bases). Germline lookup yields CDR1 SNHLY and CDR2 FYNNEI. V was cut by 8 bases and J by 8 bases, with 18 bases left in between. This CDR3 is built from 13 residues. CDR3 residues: CASGLYRERGYTF. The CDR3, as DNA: TGTGCCAGCGGTCTCTACAGGGAACGAGGCTACACCTTC.